This T cell receptor (beta chain) was identified during a study of blood T cell repertoires in COVID-19. Study summary: Sites in the United States, Italy and Spain provided acute and convalescent COVID-19 samples.

The trim removed 3 bases at V and 7 bases at J, leaving 7 bases unmatched. The CDR3 runs to 15 residues. Germline assignment: CDR1 SGHNT and CDR2 YYREEE (reference sequence). TCRdb's copy holds only in-frame clones and misses some; the assay was immunoSEQ multiplex PCR. Among over 250,000 clones listed, about 87% were seen once. The TCR originated in a woman aged 30 to 39 who had recovered from COVID-19. The material sequenced was PBMCs or T cells enriched from blood (not recorded which). The V and J genes are TRBV5-4 and TRBJ1-6; 7 bases agree with TRBD1. CDR3 bases: TGTGCCAGCAGCTCCGACAGGGCGTGGAATTCACCCCTCCACTTT. Translating gives CASSSDRAWNSPLHF.